This T cell receptor (beta chain) was documented in a study of cytomegalovirus exposure and HLA in healthy donors. Study results and limitations: Later on, an analysis tied under 20,000 TCR beta sequences to HLA alleles at 0.05 false discovery rate. TRBV6-2, TRBV6-3 and some other V segments were unresolvable in 87-base-pair reads.

The CDR3 contains 13 residues. V lost 7 bases, J lost 6 bases, and 16 bases lay in between. Germline assignment: CDR1 SQVTM and CDR2 ANQGSEA. Healthy bone marrow donors made up the donor group. It was with 60 Vbeta and 13 Jbeta primers that the PCR ran. The data were produced by immunoSEQ multiplex PCR, yet TCRdb's version contains in-frame clones alone and is incomplete. This sample yields fewer than 250,000 clones, of which 81% are seen a single time; around 3.6% belongs to the top ten. On this clone: Its antigen is currently unknown.

The J gene is TRBJ2-1, the V gene TRBV29-1; a possible D gene is TRBD2 (6 bases). Sample: PBMCs. The receptor comes from a man aged 40-55 years in good health and CMV-seropositive. CDR3 amino acids: CSGGGSGFNEQFF. CDR3 bases: TGCAGCGGTGGGGGTAGCGGATTCAATGAGCAGTTCTTC.